This TCR beta chain was sequenced during a study of response to subunit inactivated influenza vaccine. This clonotype was counted only a few times. Its antigen remains unidentified. One entry per CDR3 protein results from TCRdb running MiXCR on the RT-PCR reads. In the table there are hundreds of thousands of distinct CDR3 sequences, approximately 15% of which are singletons. Study results and limitations: The authors proposed limited new T cell recruitment per seasonal influenza vaccination.

Germline V gives CDR1 DFQATT, CDR2 SNEGSKA (reference sequence). CDR3 length: 17 residues. V was clipped by 3 bases and J by 2 bases; unmatched bases: 9. The sequence was obtained from a man between 45 and 60 years old who received an inactivated influenza vaccine. The sequencing here drew on PBMCs from blood, taken 14 to 15 days before vaccination. The rearrangement uses TRBV20-1 and TRBJ2-4; 11 bases align to TRBD2. This CDR3 reads CSASLLAGEGSKNIQYF. CDR3 sequence (DNA): TGCAGTGCTAGTTTACTAGCGGGAGAAGGGTCCAAAAACATTCAGTACTTC.